This TCR beta chain was found in a study of CD8 T cells in ankylosing spondylitis. Regarding the study as a whole: The study looked at matched synovial fluid samples from ankylosing spondylitis patients. Disease-linked clones were reported to be significantly enriched there. Earlier authors reported some of these motif variants in reactive arthritis synovial fluid and blood.

The CDR3 covers 14 residues. Germline values: CDR1 SSHAT, CDR2 FNYEAQ (reference sequence). TCRdb re-derived calls from the 5' RACE reads in MiXCR, one entry per CDR3 protein. The table records roughly 200,000 distinct CDR3 sequences, roughly 24% of them present only once. This clonotype was recorded many times. What it binds is not known. At one boundary the junction diverges from the germline segment, which might be a read error. J is TRBJ2-2 and V is TRBV7-7, with D uncertain. The clonotype comes from a male donor with ankylosing spondylitis or in good health (not recorded which). Sequencing was carried out using blood, either unsorted or a sorted T cell fraction (not recorded which). Here the CDR3 reads CASSLAGLAGELFF. For the CDR3, the DNA is TGTGCTAGCAGCTTAGCCGGTCTTGCCGGGGAGCTGTTTTTT.